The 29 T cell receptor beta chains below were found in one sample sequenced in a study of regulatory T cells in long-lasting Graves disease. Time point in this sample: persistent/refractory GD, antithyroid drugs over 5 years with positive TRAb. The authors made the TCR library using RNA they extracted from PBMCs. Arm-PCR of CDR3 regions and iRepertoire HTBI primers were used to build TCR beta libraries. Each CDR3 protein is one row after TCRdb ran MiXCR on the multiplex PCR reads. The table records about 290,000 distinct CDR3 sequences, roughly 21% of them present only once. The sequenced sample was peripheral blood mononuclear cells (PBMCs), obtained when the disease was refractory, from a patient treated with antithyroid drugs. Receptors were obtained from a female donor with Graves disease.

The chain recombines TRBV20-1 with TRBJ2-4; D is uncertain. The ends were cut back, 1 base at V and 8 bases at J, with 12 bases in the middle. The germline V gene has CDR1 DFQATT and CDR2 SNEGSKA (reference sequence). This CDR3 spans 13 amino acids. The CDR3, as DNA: TGCAGTGCTAGAGTCCTAGTAGGGTACATTCAGTACTTC. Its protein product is CSARVLVGYIQYF.

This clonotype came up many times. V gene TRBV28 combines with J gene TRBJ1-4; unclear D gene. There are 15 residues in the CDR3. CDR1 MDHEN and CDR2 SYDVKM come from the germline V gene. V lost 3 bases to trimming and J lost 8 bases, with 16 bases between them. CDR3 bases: TGTGCCAGCAGTTTCACCGACGGAGTCTCCGAAAAACTGTTTTTT. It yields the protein CASSFTDGVSEKLFF.

The chain's CDR3 is CSGGVGDEQYF. CDR3 DNA sequence: TGCAGTGGTGGGGTGGGGGACGAGCAGTACTTC. The V and J genes are TRBV20-1 and TRBJ2-7; perhaps D is TRBD1 or TRBD2 (5 bases each). The CDR3 totals 11 residues. V lost 7 bases and J lost 5, with 12 bases in between. Germline V gene data show CDR1 as DFQATT and CDR2 as SNEGSKA (reference sequence).

As DNA, the CDR3 is TGTGCCAGCAGCGTCGGACTTCTGAACACCGGGGAGCTGTTTTTT. Protein: CASSVGLLNTGELFF. This chain joins TRBV28 and TRBJ2-2; weak D call: TRBD2 (5 bases). CDR3 length: 15 residues. V lost 6 bases and J 1 base, leaving 12 bases between the germline ends. The germline CDR1 and CDR2 sequences are MDHEN and SYDVKM.

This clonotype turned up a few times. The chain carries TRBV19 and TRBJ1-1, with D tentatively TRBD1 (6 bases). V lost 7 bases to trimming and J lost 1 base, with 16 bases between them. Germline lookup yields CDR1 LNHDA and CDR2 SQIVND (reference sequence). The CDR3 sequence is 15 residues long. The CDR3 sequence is CASIDGGAQNTEAFF. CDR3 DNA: TGTGCCAGTATAGACGGGGGCGCCCAGAACACTGAAGCTTTCTTT. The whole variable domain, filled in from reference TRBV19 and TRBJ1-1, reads DGGITQSPKYLFRKEGQNVTLSCEQNLNHDAMYWYRQDPGQGLRLIYYSQIVNDFQKGDIAEGYSVSREKKESFPLTVTSAQKNPTAFYLCASIDGGAQNTEAFFGQGTRLTVV.

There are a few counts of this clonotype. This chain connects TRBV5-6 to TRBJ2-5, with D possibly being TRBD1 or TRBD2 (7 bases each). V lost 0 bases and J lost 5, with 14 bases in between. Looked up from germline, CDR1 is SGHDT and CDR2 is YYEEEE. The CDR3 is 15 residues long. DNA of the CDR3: TGTGCCAGCAGCTTGGCTCCAGGGGGGGACGAGACCCAGTACTTC. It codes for CASSLAPGGDETQYF.

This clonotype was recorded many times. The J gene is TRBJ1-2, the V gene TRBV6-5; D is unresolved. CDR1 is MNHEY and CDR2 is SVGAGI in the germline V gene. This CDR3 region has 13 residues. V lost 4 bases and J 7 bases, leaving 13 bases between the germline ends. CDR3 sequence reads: CASSFGGWRGYTF. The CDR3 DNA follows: TGTGCCAGCAGTTTCGGAGGTTGGCGTGGCTACACCTTC.

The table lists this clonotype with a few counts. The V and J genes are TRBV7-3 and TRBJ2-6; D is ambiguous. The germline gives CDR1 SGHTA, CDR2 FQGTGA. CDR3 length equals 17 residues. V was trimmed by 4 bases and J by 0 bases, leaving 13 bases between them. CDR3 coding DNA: TGTGCCAGCAGCTCTCCCGGGCGAAACTCTGGGGCCAACGTCCTGACTTTC. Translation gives CASSSPGRNSGANVLTF. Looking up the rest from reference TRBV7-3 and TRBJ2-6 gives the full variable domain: GAGVSQTPSNKVTEKGKYVELRCDPISGHTALYWYRQSLGQGPEFLIYFQGTGAADDSGLPNDRFFAVRPEGSVSTLKIQRTERGDSAVYLCASSSPGRNSGANVLTFGAGSRLTVL.

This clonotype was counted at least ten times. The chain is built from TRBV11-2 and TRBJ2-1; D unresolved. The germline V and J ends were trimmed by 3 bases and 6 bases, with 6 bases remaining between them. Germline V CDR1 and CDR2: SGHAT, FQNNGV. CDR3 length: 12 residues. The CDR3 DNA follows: TGTGCCAGCAGCTTCCAAACCAATGAGCAGTTCTTC. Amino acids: CASSFQTNEQFF.

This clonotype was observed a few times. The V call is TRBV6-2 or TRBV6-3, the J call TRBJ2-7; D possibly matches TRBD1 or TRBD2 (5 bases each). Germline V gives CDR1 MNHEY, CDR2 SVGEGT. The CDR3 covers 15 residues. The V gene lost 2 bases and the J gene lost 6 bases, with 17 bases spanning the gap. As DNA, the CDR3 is TGTGCCAGCAGTTACGGCCAGTCCGGGACCTGCGAGCAGTACTTC. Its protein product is CASSYGQSGTCEQYF.

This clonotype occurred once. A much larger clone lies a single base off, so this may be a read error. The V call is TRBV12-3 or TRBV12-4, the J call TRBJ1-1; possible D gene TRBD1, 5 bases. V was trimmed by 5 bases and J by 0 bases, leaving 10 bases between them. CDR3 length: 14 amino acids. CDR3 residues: CASSRLTVNTEAFF. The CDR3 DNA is TGTGCCAGCAGTAGACTGACAGTGAACACTGAAGCTTTCTTT.

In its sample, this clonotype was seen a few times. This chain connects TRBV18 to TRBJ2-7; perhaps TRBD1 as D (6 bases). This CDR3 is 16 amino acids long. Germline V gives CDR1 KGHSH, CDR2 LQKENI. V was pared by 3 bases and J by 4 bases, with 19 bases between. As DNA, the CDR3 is TGTGCCAGCTCACCCGCACCGACAGGCGTTACTTACGAGCAGTACTTC. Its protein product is CASSPAPTGVTYEQYF. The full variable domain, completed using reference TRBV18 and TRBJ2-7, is NAGVMQNPRHLVRRRGQEARLRCSPMKGHSHVYWYRQLPEEGLKFMVYLQKENIIDESGMPKERFSAEFPKEGPSILRIQQVVRGDSAAYFCASSPAPTGVTYEQYFGPGTRLTVT.

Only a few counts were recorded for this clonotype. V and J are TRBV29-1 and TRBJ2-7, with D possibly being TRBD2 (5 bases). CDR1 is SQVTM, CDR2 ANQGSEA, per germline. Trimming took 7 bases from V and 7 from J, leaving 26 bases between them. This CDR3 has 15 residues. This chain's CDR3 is CSAPAGPGVWDEQYF. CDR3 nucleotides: TGCAGCGCCCCAGCCGGACCCGGGGTCTGGGATGAGCAGTACTTC.

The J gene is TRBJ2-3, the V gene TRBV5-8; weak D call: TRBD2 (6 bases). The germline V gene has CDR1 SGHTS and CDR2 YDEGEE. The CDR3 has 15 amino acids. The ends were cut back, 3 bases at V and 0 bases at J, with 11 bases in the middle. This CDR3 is CASSWGTLSTDTQYF. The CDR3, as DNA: TGTGCCAGCAGCTGGGGGACTTTAAGCACAGATACGCAGTATTTT.

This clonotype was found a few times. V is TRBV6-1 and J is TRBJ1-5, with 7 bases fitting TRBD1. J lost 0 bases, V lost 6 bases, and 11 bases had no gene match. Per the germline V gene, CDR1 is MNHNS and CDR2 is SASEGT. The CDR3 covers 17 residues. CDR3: CASSRDRAGNSNQPQHF. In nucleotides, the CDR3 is TGTGCCAGCAGCCGCGACAGGGCGGGAAATAGCAATCAGCCCCAGCATTTT.

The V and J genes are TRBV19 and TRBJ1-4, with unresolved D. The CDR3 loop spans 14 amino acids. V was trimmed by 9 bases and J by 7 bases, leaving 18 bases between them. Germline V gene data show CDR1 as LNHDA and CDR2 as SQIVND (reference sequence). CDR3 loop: CASRPGRPPEKLFF. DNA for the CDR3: TGTGCCAGCCGCCCGGGCAGGCCTCCTGAAAAACTGTTTTTT.

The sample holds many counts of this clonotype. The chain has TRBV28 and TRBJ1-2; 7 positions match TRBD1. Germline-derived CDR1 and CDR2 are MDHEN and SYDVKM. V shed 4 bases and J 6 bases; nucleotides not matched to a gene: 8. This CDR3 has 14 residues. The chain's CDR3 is CASSSPQGVDGYTF. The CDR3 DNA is TGTGCCAGCAGTTCCCCCCAGGGGGTGGATGGCTACACCTTC.

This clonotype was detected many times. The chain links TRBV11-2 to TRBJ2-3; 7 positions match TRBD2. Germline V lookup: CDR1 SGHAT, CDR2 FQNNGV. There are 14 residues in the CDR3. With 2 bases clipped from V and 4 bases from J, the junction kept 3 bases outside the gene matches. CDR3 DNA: TGTGCCAGCAGCTTAAATAGCGGGCCAGATACGCAGTATTTT. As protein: CASSLNSGPDTQYF.

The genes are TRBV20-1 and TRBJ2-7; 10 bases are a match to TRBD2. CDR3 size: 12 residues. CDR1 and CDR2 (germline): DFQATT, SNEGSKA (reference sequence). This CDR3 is CRVAGGIYEQYF. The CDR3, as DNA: TGCAGGGTAGCGGGAGGTATATACGAGCAGTACTTC.

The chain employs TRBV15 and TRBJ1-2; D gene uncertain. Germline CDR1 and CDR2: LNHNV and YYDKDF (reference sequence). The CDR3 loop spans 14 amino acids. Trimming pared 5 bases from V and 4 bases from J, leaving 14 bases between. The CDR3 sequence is CATSPRTGRYGYTF. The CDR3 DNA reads TGTGCCACCAGCCCCCGGACCGGTCGCTATGGCTACACCTTC.

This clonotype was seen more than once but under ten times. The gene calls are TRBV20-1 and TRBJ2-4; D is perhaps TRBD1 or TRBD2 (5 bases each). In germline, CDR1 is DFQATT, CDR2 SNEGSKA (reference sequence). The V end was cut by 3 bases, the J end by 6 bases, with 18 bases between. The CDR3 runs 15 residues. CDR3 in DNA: TGCAGTGCTAGTATCGGTCGGGACCTAGGAAACATTCAGTACTTC. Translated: CSASIGRDLGNIQYF.

The CDR3: CASSSLAGGEEQYF. The CDR3 DNA follows: TGTGCCAGCAGCTCCCTAGCGGGAGGGGAAGAGCAGTACTTC. The rearrangement joins TRBV6-1 to TRBJ2-7; 12 bases map to TRBD2. The CDR3 consists of 14 residues. Per the germline V gene, CDR1 is MNHNS and CDR2 is SASEGT. V lost 6 bases and J lost 7; bases outside the gene matches: 7.

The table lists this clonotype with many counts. DNA of the CDR3: TGTGCCAGCAGCTTACTAGCGGGAGATGCCGGGGAGCTGTTTTTT. It yields the protein CASSLLAGDAGELFF. V usage is TRBV11-2 and J usage is TRBJ2-2, with 10 bases that match TRBD2. Losses at the gene ends were 2 bases for V and 6 bases for J; bases not matched to a gene: 3. Germline V gene data show CDR1 as SGHAT and CDR2 as FQNNGV. The length of the CDR3 is 15 residues.

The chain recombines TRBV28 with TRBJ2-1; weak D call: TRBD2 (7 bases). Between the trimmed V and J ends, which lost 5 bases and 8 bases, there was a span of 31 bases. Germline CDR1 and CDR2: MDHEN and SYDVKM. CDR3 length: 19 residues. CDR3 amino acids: CASSPVLGGGLAEEDEQFF. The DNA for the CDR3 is TGTGCCAGCAGTCCCGTTTTGGGTGGGGGGCTAGCGGAGGAGGATGAGCAGTTCTTC.

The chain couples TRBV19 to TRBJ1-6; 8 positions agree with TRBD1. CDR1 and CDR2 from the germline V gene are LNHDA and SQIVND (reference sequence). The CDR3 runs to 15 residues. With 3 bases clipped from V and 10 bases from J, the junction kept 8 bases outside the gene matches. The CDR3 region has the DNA TGTGCCAGTAGTATCGTGGACAGGGTCGGGTCACCCCTCCACTTT. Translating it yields CASSIVDRVGSPLHF.

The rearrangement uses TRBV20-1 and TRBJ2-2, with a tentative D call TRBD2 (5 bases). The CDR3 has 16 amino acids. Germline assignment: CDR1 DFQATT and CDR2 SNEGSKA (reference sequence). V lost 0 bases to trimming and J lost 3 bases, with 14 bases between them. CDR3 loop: CSARDPRGPYTGELFF. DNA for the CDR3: TGCAGTGCTAGAGACCCCCGAGGGCCATACACCGGGGAGCTGTTTTTT.

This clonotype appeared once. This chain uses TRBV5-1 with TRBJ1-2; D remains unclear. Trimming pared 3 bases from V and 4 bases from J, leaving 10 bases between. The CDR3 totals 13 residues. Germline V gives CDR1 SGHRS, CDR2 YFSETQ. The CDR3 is CASSSGRSYGYTF. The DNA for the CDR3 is TGCGCCAGCAGCTCGGGCCGCTCCTATGGCTACACCTTC. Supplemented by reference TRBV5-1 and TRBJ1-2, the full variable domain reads KAGVTQTPRYLIKTRGQQVTLSCSPISGHRSVSWYQQTPGQGLQFLFEYFSETQRNKGNFPGRFSGRQFSNSRSEMNVSTLELGDSALYLCASSSGRSYGYTFGSGTRLTVV.

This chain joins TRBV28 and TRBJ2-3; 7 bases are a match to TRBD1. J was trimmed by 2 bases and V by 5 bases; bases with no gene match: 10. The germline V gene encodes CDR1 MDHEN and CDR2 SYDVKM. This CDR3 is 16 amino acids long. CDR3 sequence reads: CASSTGTEGYTDTQYF. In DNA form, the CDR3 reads TGTGCCAGCAGTACCGGGACAGAGGGTTACACAGATACGCAGTATTTT.

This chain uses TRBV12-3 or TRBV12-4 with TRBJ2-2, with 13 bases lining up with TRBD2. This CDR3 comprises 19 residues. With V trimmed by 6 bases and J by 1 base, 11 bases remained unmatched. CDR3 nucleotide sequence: TGTGCCAGCAGCCCCGGTGGACTAGCGGGAGTAAAGAACACCGGGGAGCTGTTTTTT. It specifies CASSPGGLAGVKNTGELFF.